This record covers a single TCR beta chain. What it binds is not known. Assay: immunoSEQ multiplex PCR; the TCRdb copy retains only in-frame clones and omits some. Of 100,000 to 150,000 clones listed, less than 95% are singletons. The data were obtained in a study of OX40 agonist ivuxolimab in advanced cancers. The CDR3 totals 11 residues. V shed 10 bases, J shed 3 bases, and the junction held 2 bases outside the gene matches. The V gene's germline CDR1 is LGHNT and CDR2 FRNRAP. Overall study results and limits: Expanded peripheral T cell antigen specificity was not determined.

The receptor was isolated from an adult with an advanced solid tumor such as melanoma, head and neck, liver or kidney cancer. Sequencing was performed on CD4+ or CD8+ T cells sorted from blood, taken in a trial of the OX40 agonist ivuxolimab. This chain uses TRBV12-5 with TRBJ2-5, with 7 bases matching TRBD1. The CDR3: CAIGTEETQYF. The CDR3 bases are TGTGCTATAGGGACAGAAGAGACCCAGTACTTC.